A single T cell receptor beta chain is shown here with its context. The data originate from a study of blood T cell repertoires in COVID-19. Study information: Acute-phase and convalescent COVID-19 samples originated in the United States, Italy and Spain.

In the original analysis: The assay estimated nucleated cells by amplifying reference gene primers. Method: immunoSEQ multiplex PCR; TCRdb's copy keeps in-frame clones and lacks some. That table is the source of V, J and clone size, and D and trimming were worked out from the DNA. The sample consists of about 200,000 clones, approximately 85% of them appearing once. The V gene's germline CDR1 is MDHEN and CDR2 SYDVKM. The CDR3 runs to 14 residues. Trimming removed 8 bases at V and 9 bases at J, with 22 bases between. The Seattle patients, enrolled during active infection, were followed longitudinally.

The sequence was obtained from a woman aged 70-85 years with COVID-19, enrolled during active disease. The sequenced sample was peripheral blood. The chain couples TRBV28 to TRBJ2-5; possibly TRBD2 for D (7 bases). The CDR3 nucleotides read TGTGCCAGCTCCCTCGAGGGGGGGGGAGGTCCCCAGTACTTC. Its protein product is CASSLEGGGGPQYF.